This TCR beta chain was sequenced for a study of T-cell memory formation after mild COVID-19. Via MiXCR, TCRdb re-called the 5' RACE reads, giving one row per CDR3 protein. Altogether about 160,000 distinct CDR3 sequences are present, roughly a third being singletons, with the ten largest covering 12%. This CDR3 region has 16 residues. The germline gives CDR1 LGHNA, CDR2 YNFKEQ. V dropped 1 base and J dropped 4 bases, with 16 bases sitting between them. This sequence originates from an adult woman who had mild COVID-19 (a few samples of this study predate the infection). Cell type and time point are not known. The sample consisted of PBMCs or a T cell subset sorted from them (not recorded which). The gene calls are TRBV4-2 and TRBJ1-1; D is unclear. CDR3 DNA sequence: TGTGCCAGCAGCCAAGTTATCGGTGGACTTCGCACTGAAGCTTTCTTT. Translation: CASSQVIGGLRTEAFF.